This T cell receptor (beta chain) was captured by sequencing in a study of cytomegalovirus exposure and HLA in healthy donors. With 60 Vbeta and 13 Jbeta primers, the PCR was carried out. Assay: immunoSEQ multiplex PCR; the TCRdb copy retains only in-frame clones and omits some. The sample's table shows 200,000 or so clones. The V and J ends lost 3 bases and 6 bases respectively, with 12 bases between them. Germline CDR1 is SEHNR and CDR2 is FQNEAQ (reference sequence). The CDR3 has 13 amino acids. The clonotype originates from a boy between 10 and 17 years old in good health and CMV-seronegative. The chain joins TRBV7-9 to TRBJ2-7, with D possibly matching TRBD1 (5 bases). The sequenced sample was PBMCs. The CDR3 region is CASSFPQGAEQYF. CDR3 sequence (DNA): TGTGCCAGCAGCTTCCCGCAGGGTGCCGAGCAGTACTTC.